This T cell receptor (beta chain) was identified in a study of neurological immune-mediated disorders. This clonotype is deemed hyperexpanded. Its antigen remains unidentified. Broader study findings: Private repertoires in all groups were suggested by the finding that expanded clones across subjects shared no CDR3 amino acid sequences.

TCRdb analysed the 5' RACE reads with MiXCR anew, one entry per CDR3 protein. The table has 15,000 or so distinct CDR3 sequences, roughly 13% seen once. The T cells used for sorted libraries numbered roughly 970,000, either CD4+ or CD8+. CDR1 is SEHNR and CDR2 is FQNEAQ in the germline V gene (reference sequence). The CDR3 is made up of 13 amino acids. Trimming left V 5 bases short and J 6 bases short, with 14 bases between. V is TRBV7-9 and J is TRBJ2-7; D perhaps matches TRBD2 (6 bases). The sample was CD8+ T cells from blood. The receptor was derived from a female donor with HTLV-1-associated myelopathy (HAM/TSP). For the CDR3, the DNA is TGTGCCAGCAGCCCGAACCGGGGAGGCGAGCAGTACTTC. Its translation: CASSPNRGGEQYF.